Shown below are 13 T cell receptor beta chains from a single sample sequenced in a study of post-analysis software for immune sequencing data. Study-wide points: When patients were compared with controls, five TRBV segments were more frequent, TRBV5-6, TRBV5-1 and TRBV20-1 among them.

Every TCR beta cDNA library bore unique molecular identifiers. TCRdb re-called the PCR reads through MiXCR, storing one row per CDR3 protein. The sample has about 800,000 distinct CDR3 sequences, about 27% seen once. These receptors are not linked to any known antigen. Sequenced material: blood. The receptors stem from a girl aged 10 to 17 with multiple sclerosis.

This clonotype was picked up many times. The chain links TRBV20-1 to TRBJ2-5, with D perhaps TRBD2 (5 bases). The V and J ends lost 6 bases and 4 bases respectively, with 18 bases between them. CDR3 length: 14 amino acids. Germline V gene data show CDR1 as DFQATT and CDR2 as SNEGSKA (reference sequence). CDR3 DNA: TGCAGTGCCAGTGTAGCGTTGCCCTCAGAGACCCAGTACTTC. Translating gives CSASVALPSETQYF.

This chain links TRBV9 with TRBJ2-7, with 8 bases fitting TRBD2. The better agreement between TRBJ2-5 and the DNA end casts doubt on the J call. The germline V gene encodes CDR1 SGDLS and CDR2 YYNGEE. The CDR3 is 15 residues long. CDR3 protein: CASSGQSGSDETQYF. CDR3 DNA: TGTGCCAGCAGCGGACAGAGCGGGAGCGACGAGACCCAGTACTTC.

CDR3 region: CASRNKNTGELFF. Written as DNA, the CDR3 is TGTGCCAGCAGAAACAAGAACACCGGGGAGCTGTTTTTT. The chain employs TRBV12-3 or TRBV12-4 and TRBJ2-2; D gene uncertain. The V and J ends lost 6 bases and 1 base respectively, with 6 bases between them. The CDR3 sequence is 13 residues long.

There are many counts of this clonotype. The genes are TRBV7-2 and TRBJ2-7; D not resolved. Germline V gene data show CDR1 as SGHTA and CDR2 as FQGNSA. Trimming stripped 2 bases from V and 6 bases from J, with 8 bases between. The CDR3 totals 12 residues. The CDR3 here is CASSLSLAEQYF. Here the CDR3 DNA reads TGTGCCAGCAGCTTAAGCTTGGCCGAGCAGTACTTC.

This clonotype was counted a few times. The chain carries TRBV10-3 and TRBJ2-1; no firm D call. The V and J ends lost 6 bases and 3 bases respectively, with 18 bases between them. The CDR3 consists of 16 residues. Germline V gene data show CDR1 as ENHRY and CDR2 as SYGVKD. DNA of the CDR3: TGTGCCATCAGCCTAAGTGGACCGACCAACTACAATGAGCAGTTCTTC. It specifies CAISLSGPTNYNEQFF.

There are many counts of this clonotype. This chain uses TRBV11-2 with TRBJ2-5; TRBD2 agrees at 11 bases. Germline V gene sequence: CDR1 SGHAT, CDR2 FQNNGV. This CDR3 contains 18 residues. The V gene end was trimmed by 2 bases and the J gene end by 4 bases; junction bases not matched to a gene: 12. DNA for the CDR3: TGTGCCAGCAGCTTACGGCTAGCGGGAGGCCCGTTAGGAGAGACCCAGTACTTC. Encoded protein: CASSLRLAGGPLGETQYF. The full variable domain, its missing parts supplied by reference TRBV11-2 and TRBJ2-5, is EAGVAQSPRYKIIEKRQSVAFWCNPISGHATLYWYQQILGQGPKLLIQFQNNGVVDDSQLPKDRFSAERLKGVDSTLKIQPAKLEDSAVYLCASSLRLAGGPLGETQYFGPGTRLLVL.

For the CDR3, the DNA is TGTGCCAGCAGCTTAGGATTCGGTGGGGCTGGGGCCAACGTCCTGACTTTC. Translation gives CASSLGFGGAGANVLTF. This rearrangement joins TRBV13 to TRBJ2-6, with unresolved D. The germline gives CDR1 PRHDT, CDR2 FYEKMQ (reference sequence). V was clipped by 0 bases and J by 2 bases, with 11 bases between them. CDR3 length: 17 amino acids. The whole variable domain, filled in from reference TRBV13 and TRBJ2-6, reads AAGVIQSPRHLIKEKRETATLKCYPIPRHDTVYWYQQGPGQDPQFLISFYEKMQSDKGSIPDRFSAQQFSDYHSELNMSSLELGDSALYFCASSLGFGGAGANVLTFGAGSRLTVL.

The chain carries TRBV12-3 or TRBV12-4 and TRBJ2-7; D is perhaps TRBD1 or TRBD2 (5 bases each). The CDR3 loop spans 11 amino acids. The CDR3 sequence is CARRVGSIQYV. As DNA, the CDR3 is TGTGCCCGCAGGGTAGGGAGCATTCAGTACGTC.

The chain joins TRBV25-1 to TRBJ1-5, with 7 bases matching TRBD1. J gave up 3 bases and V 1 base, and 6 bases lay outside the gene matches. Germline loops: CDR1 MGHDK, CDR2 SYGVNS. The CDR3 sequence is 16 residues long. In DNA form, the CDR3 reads TGTGCCAGCAGTGAATCAAGACAGGGTATCAATCAGCCCCAGCATTTT. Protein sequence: CASSESRQGINQPQHF.

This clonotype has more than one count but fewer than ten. In DNA, the CDR3 is TGTGCCAGCAGCTTTTCAGGGGGCGGGACGCCCCAGCATTTT. It specifies CASSFSGGGTPQHF. V usage is TRBV13 and J usage is TRBJ1-5; TRBD1 matches 8 bases. This CDR3 contains 14 residues. Trimming cost V 3 bases and J 9 bases; bases outside gene matches: 7. Per germline, CDR1 PRHDT and CDR2 FYEKMQ (reference sequence).

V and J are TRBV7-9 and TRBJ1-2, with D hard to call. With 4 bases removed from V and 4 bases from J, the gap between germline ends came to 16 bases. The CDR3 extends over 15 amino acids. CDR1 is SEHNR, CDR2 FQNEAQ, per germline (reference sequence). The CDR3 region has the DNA TGTGCCAGCAGCTGGTATAAGGAGCGCGGCTATGGCTACACCTTC. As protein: CASSWYKERGYGYTF.

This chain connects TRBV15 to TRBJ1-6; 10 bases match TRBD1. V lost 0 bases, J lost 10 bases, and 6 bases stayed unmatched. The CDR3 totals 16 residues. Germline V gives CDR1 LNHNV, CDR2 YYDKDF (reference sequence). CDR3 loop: CATSREGDRGGSPLHF. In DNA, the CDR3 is TGTGCCACCAGCAGAGAAGGGGACAGGGGCGGATCACCCCTCCACTTT. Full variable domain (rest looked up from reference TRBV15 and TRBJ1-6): DAMVIQNPRYQVTQFGKPVTLSCSQTLNHNVMYWYQQKSSQAPKLLFHYYDKDFNNEADTPDNFQSRRPNTSFCFLDIRSPGLGDTAMYLCATSREGDRGGSPLHFGNGTRLTVT.

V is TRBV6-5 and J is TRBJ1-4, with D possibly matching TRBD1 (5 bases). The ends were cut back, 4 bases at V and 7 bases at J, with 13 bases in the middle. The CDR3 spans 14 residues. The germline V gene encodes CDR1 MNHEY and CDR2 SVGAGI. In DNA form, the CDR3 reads TGTGCCAGCAGTTGGTCAGGGTTGGCTGAAAAACTGTTTTTT. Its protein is CASSWSGLAEKLFF.